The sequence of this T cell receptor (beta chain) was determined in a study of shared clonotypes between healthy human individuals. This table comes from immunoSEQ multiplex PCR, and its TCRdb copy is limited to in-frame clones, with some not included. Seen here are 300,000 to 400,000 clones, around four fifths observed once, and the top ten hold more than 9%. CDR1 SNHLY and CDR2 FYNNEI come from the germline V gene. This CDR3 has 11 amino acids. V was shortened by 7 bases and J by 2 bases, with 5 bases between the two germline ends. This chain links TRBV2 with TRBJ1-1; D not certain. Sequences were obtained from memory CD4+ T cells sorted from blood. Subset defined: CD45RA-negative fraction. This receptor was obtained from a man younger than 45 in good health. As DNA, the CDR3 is TGTGCCAGCATGATTAACACTGAAGCTTTCTTT. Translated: CASMINTEAFF.